Listed below are T cell receptor beta chains from one sample, sequenced in a study of shared clonotypes between healthy human individuals. Produced via immunoSEQ multiplex PCR; TCRdb's table is partial and in-frame only. The data contain 2.3 million or so clones, approximately 95% of them singletons. What was sequenced was naive CD4+ T cells from PBMCs. The receptors shown here come from a young man in good health. Some clones in this sample may be carry-over from other donors' samples. Both conserved end residues are trimmed from each CDR3. Not all rows give a size; the values are once, few, many and, for expanded clones, a class.

j_gene: TRBJ1-1
abundance: .
v_gene: TRBV5-6
CDR3aa: ASSPVGQGMNTEAF

j_gene: TRBJ2-7
abundance: .
v_gene: TRBV28
CDR3aa: ASSLLGASGFYEQY

j_gene: TRBJ1-5
abundance: .
v_gene: TRBV11-2
CDR3aa: ASSPNTGDQPQH

j_gene: TRBJ2-5
abundance: .
v_gene: TRBV5-1
CDR3aa: ASSGAGTGSETQY

j_gene: TRBJ2-3
abundance: .
v_gene: TRBV5-1
CDR3aa: ASSRDHYSLDTQY

j_gene: TRBJ2-7
abundance: .
v_gene: TRBV7-2
CDR3aa: ASSLDFGGAYEQY

j_gene: TRBJ2-3
abundance: .
v_gene: TRBV7-3
CDR3aa: ASSLGGTDTQY

j_gene: TRBJ1-1
abundance: .
v_gene: TRBV19
CDR3aa: ASSIRKETEAF

j_gene: TRBJ2-7
abundance: once
v_gene: TRBV7-9
CDR3aa: ASGTSGRWEQY

j_gene: TRBJ2-5
abundance: .
v_gene: TRBV5-8
CDR3aa: ASSPGELAAGETQY

j_gene: TRBJ2-7
abundance: .
v_gene: TRBV28
CDR3aa: ASSSRAAGAYEQY

j_gene: TRBJ2-7
abundance: .
v_gene: TRBV28
CDR3aa: ASTNRDGIYEQY

j_gene: TRBJ2-2
abundance: few
v_gene: TRBV19
CDR3aa: ASKLWDGATGELF

j_gene: TRBJ1-1
abundance: .
v_gene: TRBV2
CDR3aa: ASTGTGGHTEAF

j_gene: TRBJ2-6
abundance: .
v_gene: TRBV2
CDR3aa: ASSMTSTGANVLT

j_gene: TRBJ2-3
abundance: .
v_gene: TRBV19
CDR3aa: ASSTGQTSTDTQY

j_gene: TRBJ2-2
abundance: .
v_gene: TRBV6-4
CDR3aa: ARYEGASGSRAEPGELF

j_gene: TRBJ2-7
abundance: .
v_gene: TRBV6-1
CDR3aa: ASSERRTTGWQY

j_gene: TRBJ2-2
abundance: .
v_gene: TRBV28
CDR3aa: ASRRAGTGGTGELF

j_gene: TRBJ2-7
abundance: .
v_gene: TRBV13
CDR3aa: ASFTLGALAYEQY

j_gene: TRBJ1-3
abundance: .
v_gene: TRBV20-1
CDR3aa: SAGDRNTIY

j_gene: TRBJ2-5
abundance: .
v_gene: TRBV5-1
CDR3aa: ASSLGAGQETQY

j_gene: TRBJ1-5
abundance: once
v_gene: TRBV15
CDR3aa: ATSRDRWGNQPQH

j_gene: TRBJ2-2
abundance: .
v_gene: TRBV28
CDR3aa: GVRGRGNTGELF

j_gene: TRBJ1-1
abundance: .
v_gene: TRBV6-1
CDR3aa: ASSGQMMNTEAF

j_gene: TRBJ1-2
abundance: .
v_gene: TRBV18
CDR3aa: ASSPVGVGDGYT

j_gene: TRBJ2-5
abundance: .
v_gene: TRBV6-1
CDR3aa: ASRGAMRETQY

j_gene: TRBJ2-7
abundance: once
v_gene: TRBV6-1
CDR3aa: ASSEDGRVGTEQY

j_gene: TRBJ2-1
abundance: once
v_gene: TRBV7-9
CDR3aa: ASSPADHEQF